This T cell receptor (beta chain) was sequenced during a study of OX40 agonist ivuxolimab in advanced cancers. Clones were sequenced by immunoSEQ multiplex PCR, and TCRdb holds only the in-frame ones, with some missing. Of about 67,000 clones listed, just over 90% were seen once; the top ten hold 2.2%. V was cut by 6 bases and J by 0 bases, with 14 bases left in between. The CDR3 totals 15 residues. Germline CDR1 MDHEN, CDR2 SYDVKM. The source was CD4+ or CD8+ T cells sorted from blood, collected in a trial of the OX40 agonist ivuxolimab. The origin of this receptor is an adult with an advanced solid tumor such as melanoma, head and neck, liver or kidney cancer. This rearrangement joins TRBV28 to TRBJ1-2; no definite D call. This chain's CDR3 is CASSSPSTANYGYTF. The CDR3 DNA sequence: TGTGCCAGCAGCTCACCTTCCACAGCTAACTATGGCTACACCTTC.